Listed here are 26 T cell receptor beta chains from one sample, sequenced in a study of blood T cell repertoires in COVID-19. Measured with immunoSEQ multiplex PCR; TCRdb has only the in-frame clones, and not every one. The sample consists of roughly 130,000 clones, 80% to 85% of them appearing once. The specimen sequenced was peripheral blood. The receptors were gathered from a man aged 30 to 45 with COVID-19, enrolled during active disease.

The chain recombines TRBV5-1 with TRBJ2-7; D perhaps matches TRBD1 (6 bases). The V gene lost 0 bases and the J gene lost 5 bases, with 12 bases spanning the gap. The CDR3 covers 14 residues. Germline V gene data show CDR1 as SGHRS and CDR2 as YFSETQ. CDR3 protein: CASSLGGLIDEQYF. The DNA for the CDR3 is TGCGCCAGCAGCTTGGGGGGGCTAATAGACGAGCAGTACTTC. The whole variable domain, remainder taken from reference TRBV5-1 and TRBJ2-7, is KAGVTQTPRYLIKTRGQQVTLSCSPISGHRSVSWYQQTPGQGLQFLFEYFSETQRNKGNFPGRFSGRQFSNSRSEMNVSTLELGDSALYLCASSLGGLIDEQYFGPGTRLTVT.

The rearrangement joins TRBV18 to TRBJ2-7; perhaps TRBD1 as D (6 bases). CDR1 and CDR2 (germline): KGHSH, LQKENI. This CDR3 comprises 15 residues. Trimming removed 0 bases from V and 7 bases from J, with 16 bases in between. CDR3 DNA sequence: TGTGCCAGCTCACCACCGGCCAGGGGTGTACGAGAGCAGTACTTC. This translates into CASSPPARGVREQYF.

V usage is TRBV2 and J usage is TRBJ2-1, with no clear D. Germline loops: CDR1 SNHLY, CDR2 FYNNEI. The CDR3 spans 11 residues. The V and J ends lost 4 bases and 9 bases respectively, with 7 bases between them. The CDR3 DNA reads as TGTGCCAGCAGTGCCTATGGTGAGCAGTTCTTC. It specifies CASSAYGEQFF.

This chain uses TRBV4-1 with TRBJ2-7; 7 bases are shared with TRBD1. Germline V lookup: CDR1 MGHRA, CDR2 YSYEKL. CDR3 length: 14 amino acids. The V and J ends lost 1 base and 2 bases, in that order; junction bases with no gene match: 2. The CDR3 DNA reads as TGCGCCAGCAGCCAAGGGACAGGAACCTACGAGCAGTACTTC. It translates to CASSQGTGTYEQYF.

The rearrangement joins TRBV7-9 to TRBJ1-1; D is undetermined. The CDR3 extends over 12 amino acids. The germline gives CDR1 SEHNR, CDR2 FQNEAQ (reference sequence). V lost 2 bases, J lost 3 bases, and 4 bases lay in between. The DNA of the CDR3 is TGTGCCAGCAGCTTACCTCACACTGAAGCTTTCTTT. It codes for CASSLPHTEAFF.

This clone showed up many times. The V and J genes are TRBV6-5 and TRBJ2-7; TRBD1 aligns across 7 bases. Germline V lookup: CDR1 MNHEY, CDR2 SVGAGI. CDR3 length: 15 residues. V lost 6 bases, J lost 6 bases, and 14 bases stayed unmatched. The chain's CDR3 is CASRGSGSPGGEQYF. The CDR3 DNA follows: TGTGCCAGCAGGGGAAGTGGCAGCCCAGGGGGCGAGCAGTACTTC.

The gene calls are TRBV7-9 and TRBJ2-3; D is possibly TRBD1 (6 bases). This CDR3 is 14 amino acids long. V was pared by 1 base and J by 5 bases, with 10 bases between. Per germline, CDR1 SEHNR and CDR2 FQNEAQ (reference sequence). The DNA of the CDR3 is TGTGCCAGCAGCTTAGACAGGGCCGGAGATACGCAGTATTTT. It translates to CASSLDRAGDTQYF. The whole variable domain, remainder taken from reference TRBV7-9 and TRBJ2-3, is DTGVSQNPRHKITKRGQNVTFRCDPISEHNRLYWYRQTLGQGPEFLTYFQNEAQLEKSRLLSDRFSAERPKGSFSTLEIQRTEQGDSAMYLCASSLDRAGDTQYFGPGTRLTVL.

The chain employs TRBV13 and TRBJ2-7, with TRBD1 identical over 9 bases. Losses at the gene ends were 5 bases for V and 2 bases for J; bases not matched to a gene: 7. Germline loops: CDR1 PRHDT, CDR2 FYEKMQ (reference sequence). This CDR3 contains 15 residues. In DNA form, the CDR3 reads TGTGCCAGCAGCGCCGGGACAGGGCCTACCTACGAGCAGTACTTC. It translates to CASSAGTGPTYEQYF.

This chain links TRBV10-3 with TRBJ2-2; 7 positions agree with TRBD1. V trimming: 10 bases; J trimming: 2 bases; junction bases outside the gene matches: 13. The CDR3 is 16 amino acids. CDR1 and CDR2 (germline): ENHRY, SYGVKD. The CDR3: CATGQGVLGNTGELFF. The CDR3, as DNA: TGTGCCACCGGTCAGGGGGTCCTTGGTAACACCGGGGAGCTGTTTTTT.

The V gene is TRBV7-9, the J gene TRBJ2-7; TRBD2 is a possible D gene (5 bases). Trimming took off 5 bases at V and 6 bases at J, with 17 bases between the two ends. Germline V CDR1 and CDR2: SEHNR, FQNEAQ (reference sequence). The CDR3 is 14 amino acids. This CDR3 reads CASSLVGSAGEQYF. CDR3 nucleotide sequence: TGTGCCAGCAGCCTCGTCGGCTCCGCGGGCGAGCAGTACTTC.

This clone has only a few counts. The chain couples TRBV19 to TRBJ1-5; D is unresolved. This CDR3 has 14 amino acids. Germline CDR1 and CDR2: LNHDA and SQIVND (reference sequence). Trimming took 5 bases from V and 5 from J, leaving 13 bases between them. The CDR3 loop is CASSPTFRDQPQHF. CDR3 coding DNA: TGTGCCAGTAGTCCCACGTTCCGGGATCAGCCCCAGCATTTT.

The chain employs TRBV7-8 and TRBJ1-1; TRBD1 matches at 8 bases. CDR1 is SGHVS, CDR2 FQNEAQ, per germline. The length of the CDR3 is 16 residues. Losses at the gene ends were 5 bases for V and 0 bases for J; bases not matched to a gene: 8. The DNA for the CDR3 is TGTGCCAGCAGCGTCGACCACAGGGGGATGAACACTGAAGCTTTCTTT. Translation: CASSVDHRGMNTEAFF.

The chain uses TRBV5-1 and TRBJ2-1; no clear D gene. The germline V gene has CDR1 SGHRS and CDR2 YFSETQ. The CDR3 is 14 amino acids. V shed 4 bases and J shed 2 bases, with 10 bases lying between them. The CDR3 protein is CASSPYDTYNEQFF. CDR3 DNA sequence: TGCGCCAGCAGCCCGTACGACACCTACAATGAGCAGTTCTTC. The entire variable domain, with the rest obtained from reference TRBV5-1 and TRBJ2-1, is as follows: KAGVTQTPRYLIKTRGQQVTLSCSPISGHRSVSWYQQTPGQGLQFLFEYFSETQRNKGNFPGRFSGRQFSNSRSEMNVSTLELGDSALYLCASSPYDTYNEQFFGPGTRLTVL.

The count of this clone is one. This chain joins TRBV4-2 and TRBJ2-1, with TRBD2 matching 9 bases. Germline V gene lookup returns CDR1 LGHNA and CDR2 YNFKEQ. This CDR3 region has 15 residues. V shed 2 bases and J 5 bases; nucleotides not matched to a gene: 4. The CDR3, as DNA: TGTGCCAGCAGCCAAAGACTAGCGGCAGACAATGAGCAGTTCTTC. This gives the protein CASSQRLAADNEQFF.

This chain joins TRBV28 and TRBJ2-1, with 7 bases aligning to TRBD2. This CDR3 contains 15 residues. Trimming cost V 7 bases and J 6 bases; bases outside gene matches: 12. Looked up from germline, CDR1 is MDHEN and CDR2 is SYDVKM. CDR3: CASTMGGDFTNEQFF. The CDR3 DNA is TGTGCCAGCACGATGGGAGGGGATTTTACCAATGAGCAGTTCTTC.

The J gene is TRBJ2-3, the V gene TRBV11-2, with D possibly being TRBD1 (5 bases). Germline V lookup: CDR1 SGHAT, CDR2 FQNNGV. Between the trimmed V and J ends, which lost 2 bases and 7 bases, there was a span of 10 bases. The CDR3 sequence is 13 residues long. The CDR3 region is CASSLLPGNTQYF. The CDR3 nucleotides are TGTGCCAGCAGCTTACTCCCAGGGAATACGCAGTATTTT.

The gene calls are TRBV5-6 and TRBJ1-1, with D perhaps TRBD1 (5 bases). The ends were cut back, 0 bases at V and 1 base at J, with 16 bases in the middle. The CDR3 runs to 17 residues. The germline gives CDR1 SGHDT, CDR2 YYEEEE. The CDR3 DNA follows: TGTGCCAGCAGCTTGGTGGGGGGAAGGATGAAGAACACTGAAGCTTTCTTT. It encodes CASSLVGGRMKNTEAFF.

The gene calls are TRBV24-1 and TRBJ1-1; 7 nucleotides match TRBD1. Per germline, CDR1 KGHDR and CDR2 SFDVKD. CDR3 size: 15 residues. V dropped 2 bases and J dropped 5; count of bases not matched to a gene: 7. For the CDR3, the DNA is TGTGCCACCAGTGATTCGGGCAGGGGGGATACTGAAGCTTTCTTT. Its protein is CATSDSGRGDTEAFF.

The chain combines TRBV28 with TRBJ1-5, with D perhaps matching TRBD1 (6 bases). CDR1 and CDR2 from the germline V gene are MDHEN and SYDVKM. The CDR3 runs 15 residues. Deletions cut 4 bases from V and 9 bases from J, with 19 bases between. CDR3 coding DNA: TGTGCCAGCAGTTCCACTACAGGGTTGATCCGGCCCCAGCATTTT. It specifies CASSSTTGLIRPQHF.

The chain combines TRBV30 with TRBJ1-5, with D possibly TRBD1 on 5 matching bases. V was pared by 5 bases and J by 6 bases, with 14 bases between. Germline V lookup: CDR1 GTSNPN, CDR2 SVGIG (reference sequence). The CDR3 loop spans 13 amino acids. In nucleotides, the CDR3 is TGTGCCTGGCATAGGGGAGGCGGTCAGCCCCAGCATTTT. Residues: CAWHRGGGQPQHF.

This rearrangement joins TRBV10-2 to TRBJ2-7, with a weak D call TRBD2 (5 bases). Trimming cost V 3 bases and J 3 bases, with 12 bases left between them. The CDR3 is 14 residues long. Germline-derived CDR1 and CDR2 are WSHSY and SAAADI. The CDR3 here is CASSDGPSNYEQYF. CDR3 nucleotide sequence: TGCGCCAGCAGTGATGGCCCTAGCAACTACGAGCAGTACTTC.

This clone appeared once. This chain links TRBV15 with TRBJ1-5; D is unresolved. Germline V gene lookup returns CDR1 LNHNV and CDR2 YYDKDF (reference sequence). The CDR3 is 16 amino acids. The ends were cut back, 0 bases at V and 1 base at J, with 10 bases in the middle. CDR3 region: CATSRDHSLSNQPQHF. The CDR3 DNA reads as TGTGCCACCAGCAGAGATCACAGCCTCAGCAATCAGCCCCAGCATTTT.

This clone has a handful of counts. DNA of the CDR3: TGTGCCAGCAGTTTCCTCCGGGGAGAGTATGAAAAACTGTTTTTT. Translation gives CASSFLRGEYEKLFF. The V call is TRBV28, the J call TRBJ1-4; unclear D gene. The CDR3 spans 15 residues. Germline V gene sequence: CDR1 MDHEN, CDR2 SYDVKM. The germline V and J ends were trimmed by 3 bases and 6 bases, with 14 bases remaining between them.

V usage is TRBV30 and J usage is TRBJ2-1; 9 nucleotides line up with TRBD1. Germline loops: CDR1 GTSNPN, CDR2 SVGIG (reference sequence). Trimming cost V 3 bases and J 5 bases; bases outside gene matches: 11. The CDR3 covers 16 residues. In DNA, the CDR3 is TGTGCCTGGAGGGCCCAGGGGGGGACAGGGCACAATGAGCAGTTCTTC. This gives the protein CAWRAQGGTGHNEQFF.

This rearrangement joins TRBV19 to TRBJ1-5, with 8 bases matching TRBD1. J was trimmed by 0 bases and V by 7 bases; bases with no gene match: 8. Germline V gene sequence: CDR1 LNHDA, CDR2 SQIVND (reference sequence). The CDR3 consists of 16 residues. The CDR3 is CASIDRGGYSNQPQHF. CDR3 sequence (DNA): TGTGCCAGTATCGACAGGGGCGGTTATAGCAATCAGCCCCAGCATTTT.

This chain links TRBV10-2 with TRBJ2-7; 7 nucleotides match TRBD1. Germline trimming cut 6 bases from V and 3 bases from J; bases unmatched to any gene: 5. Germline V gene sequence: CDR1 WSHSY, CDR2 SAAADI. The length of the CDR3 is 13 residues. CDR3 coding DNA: TGCGCCAGCAGCCGGGACAGTTTCTACGAGCAGTACTTC. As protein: CASSRDSFYEQYF.